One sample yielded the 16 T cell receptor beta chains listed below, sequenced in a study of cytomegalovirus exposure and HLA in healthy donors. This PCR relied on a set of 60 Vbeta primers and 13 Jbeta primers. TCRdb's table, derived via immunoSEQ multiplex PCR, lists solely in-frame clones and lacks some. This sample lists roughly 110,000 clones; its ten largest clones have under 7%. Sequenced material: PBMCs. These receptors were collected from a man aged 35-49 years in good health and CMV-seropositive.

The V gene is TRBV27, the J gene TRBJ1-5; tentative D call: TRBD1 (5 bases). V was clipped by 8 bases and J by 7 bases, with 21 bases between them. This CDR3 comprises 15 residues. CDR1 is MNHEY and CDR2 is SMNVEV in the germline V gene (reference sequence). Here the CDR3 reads CASATPEQESQPQHF. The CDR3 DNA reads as TGTGCCAGCGCCACTCCGGAACAGGAATCGCAGCCCCAGCATTTT.

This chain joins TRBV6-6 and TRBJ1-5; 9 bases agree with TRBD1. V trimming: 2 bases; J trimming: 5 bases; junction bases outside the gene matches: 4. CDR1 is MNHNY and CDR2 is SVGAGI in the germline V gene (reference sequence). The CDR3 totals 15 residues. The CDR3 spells CASSYGRQGDQPQHF. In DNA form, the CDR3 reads TGTGCCAGCAGTTACGGTCGACAGGGGGATCAGCCCCAGCATTTT.

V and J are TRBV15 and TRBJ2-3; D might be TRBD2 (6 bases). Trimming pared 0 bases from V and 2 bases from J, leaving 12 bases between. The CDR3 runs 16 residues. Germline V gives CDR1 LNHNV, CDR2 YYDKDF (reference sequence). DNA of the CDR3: TGTGCCACCAGCAGAGATTTGCCGGGAGCCACAGATACGCAGTATTTT. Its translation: CATSRDLPGATDTQYF.

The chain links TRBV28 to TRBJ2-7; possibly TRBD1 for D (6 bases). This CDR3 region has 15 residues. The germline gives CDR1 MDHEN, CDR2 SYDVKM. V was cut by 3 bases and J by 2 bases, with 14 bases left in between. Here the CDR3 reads CASSFRLTGPYEQYF. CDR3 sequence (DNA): TGTGCCAGCAGTTTCAGGCTCACAGGGCCCTACGAGCAGTACTTC. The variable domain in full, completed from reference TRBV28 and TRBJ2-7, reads DVKVTQSSRYLVKRTGEKVFLECVQDMDHENMFWYRQDPGLGLRLIYFSYDVKMKEKGDIPEGYSVSREKKERFSLILESASTNQTSMYLCASSFRLTGPYEQYFGPGTRLTVT.

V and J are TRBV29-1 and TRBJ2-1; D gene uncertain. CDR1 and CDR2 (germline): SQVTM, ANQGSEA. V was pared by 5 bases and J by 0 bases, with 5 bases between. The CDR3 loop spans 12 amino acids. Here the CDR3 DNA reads TGCAGCGTTTTTAGCTCCTACAATGAGCAGTTCTTC. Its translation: CSVFSSYNEQFF.

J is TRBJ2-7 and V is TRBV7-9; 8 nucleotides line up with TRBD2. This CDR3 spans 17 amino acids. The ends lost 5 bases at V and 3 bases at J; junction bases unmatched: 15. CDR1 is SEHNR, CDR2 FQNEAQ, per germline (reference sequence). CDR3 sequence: CASSRTPREGVRYEQYF. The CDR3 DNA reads TGTGCCAGCAGCCGAACACCCCGGGAGGGGGTCCGCTACGAGCAGTACTTC.

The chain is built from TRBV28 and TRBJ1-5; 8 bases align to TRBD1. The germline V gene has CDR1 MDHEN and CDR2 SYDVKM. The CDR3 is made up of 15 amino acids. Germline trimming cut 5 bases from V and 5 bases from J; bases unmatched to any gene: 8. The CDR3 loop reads CASSPTGGHHQPQHF. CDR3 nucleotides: TGTGCCAGCAGTCCTACAGGGGGACATCATCAGCCCCAGCATTTT.

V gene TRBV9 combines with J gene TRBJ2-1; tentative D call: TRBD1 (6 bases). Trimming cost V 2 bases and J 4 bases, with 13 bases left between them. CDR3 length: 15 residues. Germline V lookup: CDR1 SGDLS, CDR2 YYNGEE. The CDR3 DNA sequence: TGTGCCAGCAGCGTTTCCGGGACACCTTACAATGAGCAGTTCTTC. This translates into CASSVSGTPYNEQFF.

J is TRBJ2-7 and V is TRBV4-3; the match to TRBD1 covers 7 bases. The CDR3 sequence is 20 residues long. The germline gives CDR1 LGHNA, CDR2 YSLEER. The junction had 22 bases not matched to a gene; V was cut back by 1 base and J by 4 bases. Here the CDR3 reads CASSQGVVTLWGQPPYEQYF. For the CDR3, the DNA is TGCGCCAGCAGCCAAGGAGTAGTAACATTGTGGGGACAGCCCCCTTACGAGCAGTACTTC.

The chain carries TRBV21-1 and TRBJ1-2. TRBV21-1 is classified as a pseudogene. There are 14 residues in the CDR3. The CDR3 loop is CASSARDQNYGYTF. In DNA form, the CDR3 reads TGTGCCAGCAGCGCTCGGGATCAAAACTATGGCTACACCTTC.

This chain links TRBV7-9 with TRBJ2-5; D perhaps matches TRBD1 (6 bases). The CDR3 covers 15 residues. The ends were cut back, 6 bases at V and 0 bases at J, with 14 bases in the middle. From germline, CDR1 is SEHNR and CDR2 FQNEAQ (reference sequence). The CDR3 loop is CASSSTQGYQETQYF. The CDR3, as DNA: TGTGCCAGCAGTTCCACGCAGGGGTACCAAGAGACCCAGTACTTC.

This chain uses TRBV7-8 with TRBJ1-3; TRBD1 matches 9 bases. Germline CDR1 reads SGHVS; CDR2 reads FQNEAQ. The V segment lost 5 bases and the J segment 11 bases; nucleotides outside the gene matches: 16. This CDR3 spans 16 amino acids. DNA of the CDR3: TGTGCCAGCAGCGTTGGGACAGGGAGCCTAGGTCGGGCCATATATTTT. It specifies CASSVGTGSLGRAIYF.

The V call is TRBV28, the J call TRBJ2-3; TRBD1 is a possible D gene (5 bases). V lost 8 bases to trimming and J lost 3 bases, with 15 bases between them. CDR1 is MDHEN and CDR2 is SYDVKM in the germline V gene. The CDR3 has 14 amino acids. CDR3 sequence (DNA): TGTGCCAGCGCCTTCGTTTCAGGGACAGATACGCAGTATTTT. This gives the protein CASAFVSGTDTQYF.

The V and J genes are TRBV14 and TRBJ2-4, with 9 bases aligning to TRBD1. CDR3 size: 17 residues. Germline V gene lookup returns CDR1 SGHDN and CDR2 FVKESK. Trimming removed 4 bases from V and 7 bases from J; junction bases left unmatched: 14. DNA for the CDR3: TGTGCCAGCAGCCCACTGACCGGGACAGGGTCGCGGAACATTCAGTACTTC. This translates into CASSPLTGTGSRNIQYF.

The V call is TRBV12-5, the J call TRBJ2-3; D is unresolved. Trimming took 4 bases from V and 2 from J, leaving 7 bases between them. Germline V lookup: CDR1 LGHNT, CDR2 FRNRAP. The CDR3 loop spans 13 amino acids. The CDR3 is CASGSGNTDTQYF. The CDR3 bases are TGTGCTAGTGGTTCAGGCAACACAGATACGCAGTATTTT.

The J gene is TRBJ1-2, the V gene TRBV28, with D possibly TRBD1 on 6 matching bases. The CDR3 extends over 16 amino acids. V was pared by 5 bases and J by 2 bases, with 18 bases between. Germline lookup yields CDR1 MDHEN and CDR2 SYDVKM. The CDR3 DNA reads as TGTGCCAGCAGTCCCCCCGGGAGGGGGGTCAACTATGGCTACACCTTC. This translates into CASSPPGRGVNYGYTF.